The 8 T cell receptor beta chains presented below share a single source sample, sequenced in a study of a mutant IDH1 vaccine in newly diagnosed glioma. Specified time point: week 11, during vaccination. Mutant IDH1 20-mer peptide, at 300 ug, made up each vaccine dose, with topical imiquimod. Their specific antigens are unknown. Sequenced by immunoSEQ multiplex PCR; TCRdb stores in-frame clones only, minus some. This table holds some 30,000 clones, 78% found once. The material sequenced was PBMCs, taken from a glioma patient whose treatment included an IDH1 peptide vaccine. Every receptor here comes from a man aged 25-40 years with glioma.

The V call is TRBV7-9, the J call TRBJ2-6, with D possibly being TRBD1 (5 bases). CDR1 SEHNR and CDR2 FQNEAQ come from the germline V gene (reference sequence). Trimming removed 5 bases at V and 2 bases at J, with 7 bases between. The CDR3 loop spans 14 amino acids. DNA of the CDR3: TGTGCCAGCAGCCCCAGGGCTGGGGCCAACGTCCTGACTTTC. Its protein is CASSPRAGANVLTF.

The chain uses TRBV19 and TRBJ2-6, with D uncertain. CDR1 is LNHDA, CDR2 SQIVND, per germline (reference sequence). The CDR3 has 19 amino acids. Trimming removed 3 bases from V and 0 bases from J, with 18 bases in between. As DNA, the CDR3 is TGTGCCAGTAGTATCGGTCAGGACGGCTTTACCTCTGGGGCCAACGTCCTGACTTTC. Residues: CASSIGQDGFTSGANVLTF.

The DNA of the CDR3 is TGCGCCAGCAGCCCAGAAGACAGGGGGCAAACTGAAGCTTTCTTT. Encoded protein: CASSPEDRGQTEAFF. The chain has TRBV5-1 and TRBJ1-1, with 10 bases aligning to TRBD1. V dropped 4 bases and J dropped 5; count of bases not matched to a gene: 8. The CDR3 covers 15 residues. Germline V gene sequence: CDR1 SGHRS, CDR2 YFSETQ.

The chain has TRBV2 and TRBJ2-5; D uncertain. In germline, CDR1 is SNHLY, CDR2 FYNNEI. V was clipped by 1 base and J by 7 bases, with 10 bases between them. This CDR3 region has 13 residues. CDR3 bases: TGTGCCAGCAGTGAAGGACGGTCACTGACCCAGTACTTC. Amino acid sequence: CASSEGRSLTQYF.

The rearrangement joins TRBV6-6 to TRBJ2-7; D may be TRBD1 (6 bases). This CDR3 comprises 15 residues. Deletions cut 0 bases from V and 2 bases from J, with 11 bases between. Per the germline V gene, CDR1 is MNHNY and CDR2 is SVGAGI (reference sequence). The DNA for the CDR3 is TGTGCCAGCAGTTACTCGATACGGGACACCTACGAGCAGTACTTC. Its translation is CASSYSIRDTYEQYF.

This clone was observed a single time. The J gene is TRBJ1-1, the V gene TRBV4-3, with D tentatively TRBD1 (5 bases). Trimming shortened V by 1 base and J by 0 bases, and 9 bases separated the two germline ends. The CDR3 length is 15 residues. Germline V gene lookup returns CDR1 LGHNA and CDR2 YSLEER. CDR3 DNA sequence: TGCGCCAGCAGCCAAGGGGAGGGACTGAACACTGAAGCTTTCTTT. This codes for CASSQGEGLNTEAFF.

This sequence joins TRBV7-2 and TRBJ1-5; D not resolved. CDR3 length: 13 amino acids. Between the trimmed V and J ends, which lost 4 bases and 4 bases, there was a span of 8 bases. CDR1 is SGHTA and CDR2 is FQGNSA in the germline V gene. CDR3 nucleotides: TGTGCCAGCAGCTCGCGCGTAAATCAGCCCCAGCATTTT. Translation: CASSSRVNQPQHF.

The CDR3 coding sequence is TGTGCCAGCGCGGGTGGGGTCACAGATACGCAGTATTTT. It is translated as CASAGGVTDTQYF. The chain employs TRBV6-1 and TRBJ2-3; weak D call: TRBD2 (5 bases). V was trimmed by 8 bases and J by 2 bases, leaving 11 bases between them. CDR1 is MNHNS and CDR2 is SASEGT in the germline V gene. The CDR3 contains 13 residues.